These 27 T cell receptor beta chains were sequenced from one sample in a study of T cells in Graves' hyperthyroidism and ophthalmopathy. TCR beta CDR3 regions were amplified from RNA transcripts. The HTBI set primed first-round TCR CDR3 RT-PCR. TCRdb processed the multiplex PCR reads anew with MiXCR; each CDR3 protein has one entry. The sample has about 570,000 distinct CDR3 sequences; around 46% are singletons. Sequencing was carried out using peripheral blood or thyroid tissue (not recorded which). The receptors come from an adult woman with Graves' disease, either hyperthyroidism or ophthalmopathy (not recorded which).

At least ten counts were recorded for this clonotype. This chain joins TRBV2 and TRBJ2-7; 9 nucleotides line up with TRBD1. Trimming removed 8 bases from V and 5 bases from J; junction bases left unmatched: 4. Germline V gene sequence: CDR1 SNHLY, CDR2 FYNNEI. CDR3 length equals 12 residues. The CDR3 sequence is CASVGDRDEQYF. Written as DNA, the CDR3 is TGTGCCAGCGTGGGGGACAGGGACGAGCAGTACTTC.

The chain couples TRBV7-2 to TRBJ1-4, with a tentative D call TRBD1 (5 bases). The CDR3 length is 16 residues. The germline CDR1 and CDR2 sequences are SGHTA and FQGNSA. Between the trimmed V and J ends, which lost 5 bases and 7 bases, there was a span of 20 bases. The DNA for the CDR3 is TGTGCCAGCAGCATCGGAGGGGCCCCTGCTCTTGAAAAACTGTTTTTT. It is translated as CASSIGGAPALEKLFF.

V is TRBV20-1 and J is TRBJ2-7; 10 bases align to TRBD2. The CDR3 length is 13 residues. The ends lost 6 bases at V and 5 bases at J; junction bases unmatched: 7. Looked up from germline, CDR1 is DFQATT and CDR2 is SNEGSKA (reference sequence). DNA for the CDR3: TGCAGTGCGGATCCGGGACTAGCGAACGAGCAGTACTTC. Translated: CSADPGLANEQYF.

The rearrangement uses TRBV2 and TRBJ2-7; D call uncertain. In germline, CDR1 is SNHLY, CDR2 FYNNEI. Trimming cost V 1 base and J 4 bases, with 5 bases left between them. CDR3 length: 12 residues. The CDR3 bases are TGTGCCAGCAGTGAAGTGCAGTACGAGCAGTACTTC. Translated, it gives CASSEVQYEQYF.

V gene TRBV5-1 combines with J gene TRBJ1-1, with D maybe TRBD1 (5 bases). Germline CDR1 SGHRS, CDR2 YFSETQ. Trimming cost V 4 bases and J 6 bases, with 13 bases left between them. The CDR3 sequence is 13 residues long. The CDR3 DNA reads TGCGCCAGCAGCGCCCCAGGGATGCCTGAAGCTTTCTTT. Its protein product is CASSAPGMPEAFF.

This clonotype was found many times. The chain carries TRBV5-1 and TRBJ1-2, with D tentatively TRBD1 (5 bases). The V gene's germline CDR1 is SGHRS and CDR2 YFSETQ. V dropped 0 bases and J dropped 3 bases, with 15 bases sitting between them. The CDR3 sequence is 16 residues long. The CDR3 coding sequence is TGCGCCAGCAGCTTGGCCTCAAGTGGGGCTGACTATGGCTACACCTTC. It encodes CASSLASSGADYGYTF.

At least ten counts were recorded for this clonotype. The chain employs TRBV20-1 and TRBJ1-5; 11 bases fit TRBD1. Germline-derived CDR1 and CDR2 are DFQATT and SNEGSKA (reference sequence). The J segment lost 5 bases and the V segment lost 6 bases, leaving 12 bases of the junction unmatched. The CDR3 loop spans 16 amino acids. CDR3 loop: CSATRTGGRSYQPQHF. CDR3 nucleotide sequence: TGCAGTGCAACCCGGACAGGGGGCCGGTCGTATCAGCCCCAGCATTTT.

The rearrangement links TRBV20-1 to TRBJ1-3, with unresolved D. Per germline, CDR1 DFQATT and CDR2 SNEGSKA (reference sequence). This CDR3 has 16 residues. Trimming left V 2 bases short and J 0 bases short, with 14 bases between. The CDR3 bases are TGCAGTGCTAGACCCAGCGGCCATTCCTCTGGAAACACCATATATTTT. It yields the protein CSARPSGHSSGNTIYF.

Many counts were recorded for this clonotype. This rearrangement joins TRBV2 to TRBJ2-7, with D perhaps matching TRBD2 (6 bases). This CDR3 contains 14 residues. Germline-derived CDR1 and CDR2 are SNHLY and FYNNEI. The V and J ends lost 3 bases and 5 bases respectively, with 14 bases between them. The CDR3 sequence is CASSDGIGGDEQYF. Written as DNA, the CDR3 is TGTGCCAGCAGTGATGGTATAGGCGGGGACGAGCAGTACTTC.

The genes are TRBV7-2 and TRBJ1-4; no definite D call. There are 15 residues in the CDR3. Per the germline V gene, CDR1 is SGHTA and CDR2 is FQGNSA. V lost 0 bases and J lost 9, with 14 bases in between. The CDR3 region is CASSLASDMFQKLFF. DNA of the CDR3: TGTGCCAGCAGCTTAGCCTCCGACATGTTTCAAAAACTGTTTTTT.

Comment on this clonotype: Mismatch with germline at one junction end may stem from a read error. The genes are TRBV6-5 and TRBJ2-2; D is perhaps TRBD2 (6 bases). The germline V gene encodes CDR1 MNHEY and CDR2 SVGAGI. The CDR3 length is 13 residues. The CDR3 here is CASSYSLLGGLFF. CDR3 sequence (DNA): TGTGCCAGCAGTTACTCACTCCTCGGGGGGCTGTTTTTT.

This clonotype was counted between two and nine times. The gene calls are TRBV20-1 and TRBJ2-7, with D maybe TRBD2 (5 bases). The germline CDR1 and CDR2 sequences are DFQATT and SNEGSKA (reference sequence). The CDR3 extends over 13 amino acids. V lost 3 bases and J 5 bases, leaving 14 bases between the germline ends. The CDR3 region has the DNA TGCAGTGCTAGTAGAACGGGATGGGACGAGCAGTACTTC. Its protein product is CSASRTGWDEQYF.

This clonotype was picked up many times. V usage is TRBV11-2 and J usage is TRBJ1-1; no reliable D call. Germline CDR1 and CDR2: SGHAT and FQNNGV. Deletions cut 3 bases from V and 2 bases from J, with 19 bases between. The CDR3 is 17 residues long. CDR3 in DNA: TGTGCCAGCAGCTTGAGGGAACCCCGATTTACTAACACTGAAGCTTTCTTT. Translation: CASSLREPRFTNTEAFF.

This clonotype was found many times. V is TRBV12-3 or TRBV12-4 and J is TRBJ2-7; weak D call: TRBD1 (5 bases). V was cut by 5 bases and J by 3 bases, with 17 bases left in between. CDR3 length equals 15 residues. CDR3 amino acids: CASSLQGFLNYEQYF. The CDR3 nucleotides are TGTGCCAGCAGTCTCCAGGGTTTCCTTAACTACGAGCAGTACTTC.

This clonotype appeared many times. In DNA form, the CDR3 reads TGTGCCAGCAGGGAGGGCCAAGAGACCCAGTACTTC. Protein product: CASREGQETQYF. The rearrangement uses TRBV28 and TRBJ2-5, with D possibly matching TRBD2 (6 bases). CDR3 size: 12 residues. Germline CDR1 and CDR2: MDHEN and SYDVKM. V was shortened by 6 bases and J by 1 base, with 6 bases between the two germline ends.

This clonotype is a singleton in its sample. The V call is TRBV2, the J call TRBJ2-5; D may be TRBD1 or TRBD2 (5 bases each). The J call may be wrong; the DNA end is better matched by TRBJ2-1. CDR1 and CDR2 (germline): SNHLY, FYNNEI. There are 16 residues in the CDR3. CDR3: CASSEARGLGDNEQFF. The CDR3 DNA reads TGTGCCAGCAGTGAAGCGCGTGGACTGGGGGACAATGAGCAGTTCTTC.

J is TRBJ1-5 and V is TRBV12-3 or TRBV12-4; D possibly corresponds to TRBD1 (5 bases). The V and J ends lost 2 bases and 0 bases respectively, with 14 bases between them. The CDR3 length is 17 residues. CDR3 sequence (DNA): TGTGCCAGCAGTTTACGGTCAGGGTTTTCTAGCAATCAGCCCCAGCATTTT. Amino acid sequence: CASSLRSGFSSNQPQHF.

This clonotype has a single count. V and J are TRBV10-3 and TRBJ1-5; 7 bases are a match to TRBD1. V was clipped by 10 bases and J by 0 bases; unmatched bases: 6. CDR1 ENHRY and CDR2 SYGVKD come from the germline V gene. The CDR3 loop spans 14 amino acids. DNA of the CDR3: TGTGCCACAAGACAGGGTTATAGCAATCAGCCCCAGCATTTT. It is translated as CATRQGYSNQPQHF.

Comments on this clonotype: At one end, the junction sequence differs from germline, possibly due to a read error. This chain uses TRBV10-2 with TRBJ1-5; TRBD1 matches at 10 bases. Germline CDR1 is WSHSY and CDR2 is SAAADI. The CDR3 contains 15 residues. The CDR3 DNA reads TGTGCCAGCAGCCAGCGACAGGGGGCAGGTCAGCCCCAGCATTTT. This sequence encodes CASSQRQGAGQPQHF.

The chain is built from TRBV3-1 and TRBJ2-5; no firm D call. There are 12 residues in the CDR3. Germline V CDR1 and CDR2: LGHDT, YNNKEL (reference sequence). Trimming pared 1 base from V and 9 bases from J, leaving 9 bases between. As DNA, the CDR3 is TGTGCCAGCAGCCAAGGGAGTCAGCCCCAGTACTTC. Amino acid sequence: CASSQGSQPQYF.

This clonotype has ten or more counts. This chain uses TRBV28 with TRBJ2-5, with 8 bases matching TRBD1. CDR3 size: 13 residues. V lost 10 bases to trimming and J lost 5 bases; unmatched junction nucleotides: 9. Germline CDR1 and CDR2: MDHEN and SYDVKM. The CDR3 bases are TGTGCCACCCAAGACAGGGGTAGTGAGACCCAGTACTTC. Translated: CATQDRGSETQYF. The full variable domain, with the rest looked up from reference TRBV28 and TRBJ2-5, is DVKVTQSSRYLVKRTGEKVFLECVQDMDHENMFWYRQDPGLGLRLIYFSYDVKMKEKGDIPEGYSVSREKKERFSLILESASTNQTSMYLCATQDRGSETQYFGPGTRLLVL.

This clonotype showed up many times. V usage is TRBV5-1 and J usage is TRBJ2-7; 8 nucleotides align to TRBD2. CDR1 and CDR2 (germline): SGHRS, YFSETQ. The CDR3 runs to 16 residues. V lost 2 bases and J lost 2; bases outside the gene matches: 9. Written as DNA, the CDR3 is TGCGCCAGCAGCTTATCACCGGGACTAGGAGCCTACGAGCAGTACTTC. Protein product: CASSLSPGLGAYEQYF. The full variable domain, in which reference TRBV5-1 and TRBJ2-7 provide the parts outside the CDR3, is KAGVTQTPRYLIKTRGQQVTLSCSPISGHRSVSWYQQTPGQGLQFLFEYFSETQRNKGNFPGRFSGRQFSNSRSEMNVSTLELGDSALYLCASSLSPGLGAYEQYFGPGTRLTVT.

This clonotype occurred many times. This chain uses TRBV12-3 or TRBV12-4 with TRBJ1-2, with TRBD1 matching 9 bases. With V trimmed by 4 bases and J by 8 bases, 5 bases remained unmatched. The CDR3 loop spans 13 amino acids. The CDR3 nucleotides are TGTGCCAGCAGTTCCGGGACAGGGAGCGGCTACACCTTC. Translated, it gives CASSSGTGSGYTF.

The table lists this clonotype with many counts. This sequence joins TRBV27 and TRBJ1-5; a weak D match, TRBD1 (6 bases). This CDR3 spans 14 amino acids. Trimming cost V 3 bases and J 6 bases, with 12 bases left between them. Germline CDR1 MNHEY, CDR2 SMNVEV (reference sequence). The CDR3 loop reads CASSLAGAGQPQHF. As DNA, the CDR3 is TGTGCCAGCAGTTTGGCAGGGGCAGGTCAGCCCCAGCATTTT.

Ten or more counts support this clonotype. The CDR3 is CSARETSGSGNQPQHF. As DNA, the CDR3 is TGCAGTGCTAGAGAGACCTCTGGGTCCGGCAATCAGCCCCAGCATTTT. The V call is TRBV20-1, the J call TRBJ1-5; no firm D call. The germline CDR1 and CDR2 sequences are DFQATT and SNEGSKA (reference sequence). This CDR3 contains 16 residues. The V gene lost 0 bases and the J gene lost 2 bases, with 14 bases spanning the gap.

This clonotype has just one count. This chain connects TRBV9 to TRBJ2-2; no definite D call. The CDR3 totals 16 residues. The germline CDR1 and CDR2 sequences are SGDLS and YYNGEE. Trimming cost V 7 bases and J 3 bases, with 19 bases left between them. Written as DNA, the CDR3 is TGTGCCAGCTCAGTCCCGGGCTCAGAATACACCGGGGAGCTGTTTTTT. This sequence encodes CASSVPGSEYTGELFF.

In nucleotides, the CDR3 is TGTGCCAGTAGTATATTCGGGTTAAGCAATCAGCCCCAGCATTTT. Residues: CASSIFGLSNQPQHF. V is TRBV19 and J is TRBJ1-5, with no clear D. V lost 2 bases and J 1 base, leaving 9 bases between the germline ends. CDR3 length equals 15 residues. Germline CDR1 and CDR2: LNHDA and SQIVND (reference sequence). The full variable domain, rest sourced from reference TRBV19 and TRBJ1-5, is DGGITQSPKYLFRKEGQNVTLSCEQNLNHDAMYWYRQDPGQGLRLIYYSQIVNDFQKGDIAEGYSVSREKKESFPLTVTSAQKNPTAFYLCASSIFGLSNQPQHFGDGTRLSIL.